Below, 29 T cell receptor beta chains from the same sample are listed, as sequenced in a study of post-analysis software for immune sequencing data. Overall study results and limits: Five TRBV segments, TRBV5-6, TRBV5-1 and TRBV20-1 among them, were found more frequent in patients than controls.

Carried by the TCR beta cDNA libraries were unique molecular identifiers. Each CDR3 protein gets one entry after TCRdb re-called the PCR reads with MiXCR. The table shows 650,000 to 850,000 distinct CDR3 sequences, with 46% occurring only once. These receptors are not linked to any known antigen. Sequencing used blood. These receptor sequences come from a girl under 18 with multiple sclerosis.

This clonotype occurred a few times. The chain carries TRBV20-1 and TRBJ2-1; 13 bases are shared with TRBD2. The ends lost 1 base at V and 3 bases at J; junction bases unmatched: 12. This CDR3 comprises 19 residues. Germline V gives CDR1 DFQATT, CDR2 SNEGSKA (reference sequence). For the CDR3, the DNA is TGCAGTGCTAGAGGGACTAGCGGGAGTCTGGGGCCATACTACAATGAGCAGTTCTTC. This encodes CSARGTSGSLGPYYNEQFF.

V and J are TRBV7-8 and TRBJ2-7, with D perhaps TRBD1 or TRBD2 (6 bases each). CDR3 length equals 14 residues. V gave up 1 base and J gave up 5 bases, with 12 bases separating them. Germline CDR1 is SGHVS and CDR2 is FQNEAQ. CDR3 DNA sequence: TGTGCCAGCAGCTTAGGAGGGGGGAACCACGAGCAGTACTTC. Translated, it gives CASSLGGGNHEQYF.

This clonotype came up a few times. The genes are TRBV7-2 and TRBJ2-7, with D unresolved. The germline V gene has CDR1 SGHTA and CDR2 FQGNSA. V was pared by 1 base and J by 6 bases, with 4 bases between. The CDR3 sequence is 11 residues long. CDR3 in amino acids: CASSLVVEQYF. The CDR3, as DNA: TGTGCCAGCAGCTTAGTAGTCGAGCAGTACTTC.

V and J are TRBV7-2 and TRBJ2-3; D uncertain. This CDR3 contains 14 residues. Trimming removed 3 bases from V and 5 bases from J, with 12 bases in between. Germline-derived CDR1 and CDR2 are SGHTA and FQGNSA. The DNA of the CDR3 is TGTGCCAGCAGCTTTAACCGGGCCCAAGATACGCAGTATTTT. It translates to CASSFNRAQDTQYF. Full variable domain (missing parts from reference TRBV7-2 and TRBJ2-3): GAGVSQSPSNKVTEKGKDVELRCDPISGHTALYWYRQSLGQGLEFLIYFQGNSAPDKSGLPSDRFSAERTGGSVSTLTIQRTQQEDSAVYLCASSFNRAQDTQYFGPGTRLTVL.

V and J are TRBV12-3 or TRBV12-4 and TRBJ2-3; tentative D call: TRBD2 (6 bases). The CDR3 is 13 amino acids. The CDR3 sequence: CVSGRGTTDTQYF. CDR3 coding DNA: TGTGTGTCCGGGAGAGGGACCACAGATACGCAGTATTTT.

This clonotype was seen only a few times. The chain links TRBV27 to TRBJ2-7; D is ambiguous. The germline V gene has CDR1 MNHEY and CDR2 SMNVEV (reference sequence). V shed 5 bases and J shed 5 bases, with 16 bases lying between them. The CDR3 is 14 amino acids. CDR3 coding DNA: TGTGCCAGCAGTCCGACCGGACGCCGCGACGAGCAGTACTTC. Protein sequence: CASSPTGRRDEQYF.

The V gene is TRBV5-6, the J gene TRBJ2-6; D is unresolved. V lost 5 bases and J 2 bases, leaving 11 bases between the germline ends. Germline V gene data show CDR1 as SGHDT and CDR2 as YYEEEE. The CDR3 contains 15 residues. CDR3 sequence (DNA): TGTGCCAGCAGTCCACGAAACCCTGGGGCCAACGTCCTGACTTTC. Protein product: CASSPRNPGANVLTF. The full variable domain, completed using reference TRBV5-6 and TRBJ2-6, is DAGVTQSPTHLIKTRGQQVTLRCSPKSGHDTVSWYQQALGQGPQFIFQYYEEEERQRGNFPDRFSGHQFPNYSSELNVNALLLGDSALYLCASSPRNPGANVLTFGAGSRLTVL.

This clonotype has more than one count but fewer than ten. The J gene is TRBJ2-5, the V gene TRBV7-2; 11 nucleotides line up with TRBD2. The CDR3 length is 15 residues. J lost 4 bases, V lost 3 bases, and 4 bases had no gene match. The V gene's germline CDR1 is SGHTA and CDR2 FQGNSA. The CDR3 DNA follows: TGTGCCAGCAGCTTTGGTCTAGCGGGAGGAGAGACCCAGTACTTC. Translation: CASSFGLAGGETQYF.

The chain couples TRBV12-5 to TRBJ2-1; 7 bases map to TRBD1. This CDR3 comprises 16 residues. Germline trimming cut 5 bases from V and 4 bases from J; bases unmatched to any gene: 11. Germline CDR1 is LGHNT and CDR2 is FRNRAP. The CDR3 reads CASGDWTGTKYNEQFF. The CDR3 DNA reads TGTGCTAGTGGTGACTGGACAGGTACTAAATACAATGAGCAGTTCTTC.

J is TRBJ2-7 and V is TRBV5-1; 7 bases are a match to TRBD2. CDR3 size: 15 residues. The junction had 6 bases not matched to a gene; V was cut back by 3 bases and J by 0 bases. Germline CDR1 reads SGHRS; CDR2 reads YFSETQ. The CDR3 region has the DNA TGCGCCAGCAGCTCCTCAGCGGGAAGCTCCTACGAGCAGTACTTC. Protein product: CASSSSAGSSYEQYF.

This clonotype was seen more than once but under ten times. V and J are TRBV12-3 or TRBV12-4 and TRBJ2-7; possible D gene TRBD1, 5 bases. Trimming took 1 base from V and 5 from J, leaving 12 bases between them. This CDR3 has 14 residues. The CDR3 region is CASSLVLQVNEQYF. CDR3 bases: TGTGCCAGCAGTTTAGTCCTACAGGTCAACGAGCAGTACTTC.

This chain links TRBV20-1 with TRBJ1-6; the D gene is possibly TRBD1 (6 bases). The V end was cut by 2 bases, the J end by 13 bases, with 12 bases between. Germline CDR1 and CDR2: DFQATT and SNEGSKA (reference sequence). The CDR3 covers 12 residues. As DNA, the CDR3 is TGCAGTGCTAGATCCCCAGGGGACCCCCTCCACTTT. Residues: CSARSPGDPLHF.

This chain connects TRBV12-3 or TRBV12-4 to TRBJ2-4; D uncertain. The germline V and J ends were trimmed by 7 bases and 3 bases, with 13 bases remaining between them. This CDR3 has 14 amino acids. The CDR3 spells CASTTTVGKNIQYF. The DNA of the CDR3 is TGTGCCAGCACCACCACGGTGGGCAAAAACATTCAGTACTTC.

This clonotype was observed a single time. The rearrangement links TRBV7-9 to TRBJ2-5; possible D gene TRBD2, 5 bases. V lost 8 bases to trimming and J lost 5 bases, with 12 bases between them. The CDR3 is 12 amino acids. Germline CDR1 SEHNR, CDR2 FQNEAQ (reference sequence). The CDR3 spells CASAGERETQYF. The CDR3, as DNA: TGTGCCAGCGCCGGGGAACGGGAGACCCAGTACTTC.

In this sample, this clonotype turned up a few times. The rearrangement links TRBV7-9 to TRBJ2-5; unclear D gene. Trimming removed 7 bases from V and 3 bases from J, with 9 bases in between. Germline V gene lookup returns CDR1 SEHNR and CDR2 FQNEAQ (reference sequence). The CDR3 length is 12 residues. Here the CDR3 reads CASKGRKETQYF. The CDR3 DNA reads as TGTGCCAGCAAAGGACGAAAAGAGACCCAGTACTTC.

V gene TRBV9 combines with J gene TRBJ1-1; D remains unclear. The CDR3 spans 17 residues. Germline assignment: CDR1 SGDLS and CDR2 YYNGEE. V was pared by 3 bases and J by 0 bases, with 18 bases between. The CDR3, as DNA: TGTGCCAGCAGCGACTGGATCCCCACGCGGATGAACACTGAAGCTTTCTTT. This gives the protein CASSDWIPTRMNTEAFF.

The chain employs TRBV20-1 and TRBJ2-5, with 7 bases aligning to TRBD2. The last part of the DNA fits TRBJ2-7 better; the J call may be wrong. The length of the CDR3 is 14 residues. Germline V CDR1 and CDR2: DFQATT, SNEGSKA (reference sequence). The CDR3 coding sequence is TGCAGTGCTAGAGATATGGCGGGAGTCTACGAGCAGTACTTC. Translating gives CSARDMAGVYEQYF.

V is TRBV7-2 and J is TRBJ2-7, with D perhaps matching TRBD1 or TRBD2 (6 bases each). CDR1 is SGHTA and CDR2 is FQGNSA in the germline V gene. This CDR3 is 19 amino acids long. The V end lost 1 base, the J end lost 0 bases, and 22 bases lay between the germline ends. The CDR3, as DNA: TGTGCCAGCAGCTTAGGGCTCCTTGGTCCGGGGGCCAACTCCTACGAGCAGTACTTC. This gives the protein CASSLGLLGPGANSYEQYF.

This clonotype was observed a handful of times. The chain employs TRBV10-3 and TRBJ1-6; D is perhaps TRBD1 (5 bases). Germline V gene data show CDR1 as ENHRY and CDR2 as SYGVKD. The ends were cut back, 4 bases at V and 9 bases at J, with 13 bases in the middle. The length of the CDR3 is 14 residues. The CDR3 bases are TGTGCCATCAGTGCGACAGATGTTCGTTCACCCCTCCACTTT. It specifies CAISATDVRSPLHF.

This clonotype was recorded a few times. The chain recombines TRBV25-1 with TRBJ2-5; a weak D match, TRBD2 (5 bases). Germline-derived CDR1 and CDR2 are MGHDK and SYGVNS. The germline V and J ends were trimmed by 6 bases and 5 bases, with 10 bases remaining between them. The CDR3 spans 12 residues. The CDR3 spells CASRGAWETQYF. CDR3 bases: TGTGCCAGCAGGGGAGCGTGGGAGACCCAGTACTTC. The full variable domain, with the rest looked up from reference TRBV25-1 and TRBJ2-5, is EADIYQTPRYLVIGTGKKITLECSQTMGHDKMYWYQQDPGMELHLIHYSYGVNSTEKGDLSSESTVSRIRTEHFPLTLESARPSHTSQYLCASRGAWETQYFGPGTRLLVL.

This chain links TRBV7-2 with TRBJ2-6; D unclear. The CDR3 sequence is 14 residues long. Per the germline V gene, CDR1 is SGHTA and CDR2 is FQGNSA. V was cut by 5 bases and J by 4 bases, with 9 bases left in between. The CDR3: CASSPVLGANVLTF. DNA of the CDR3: TGTGCCAGCAGCCCCGTTCTGGGGGCCAACGTCCTGACTTTC.

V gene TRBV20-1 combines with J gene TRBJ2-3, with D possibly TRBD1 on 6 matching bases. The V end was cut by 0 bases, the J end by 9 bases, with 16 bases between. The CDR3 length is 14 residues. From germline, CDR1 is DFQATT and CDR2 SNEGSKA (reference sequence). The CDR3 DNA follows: TGCAGTGCTAGAGAGCAGGGGCCCTTGGGCACGCAGTATTTT. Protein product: CSAREQGPLGTQYF.

CDR3 loop: CSARVRGGPWETQYF. The CDR3 DNA sequence: TGCAGTGCTAGAGTCAGGGGGGGGCCTTGGGAGACCCAGTACTTC. V and J are TRBV20-1 and TRBJ2-7; the D gene could be TRBD1 or TRBD2 (7 bases each). Matching the DNA end better, TRBJ2-5 makes the J call doubtful. The CDR3 runs 15 residues. Per germline, CDR1 DFQATT and CDR2 SNEGSKA (reference sequence).

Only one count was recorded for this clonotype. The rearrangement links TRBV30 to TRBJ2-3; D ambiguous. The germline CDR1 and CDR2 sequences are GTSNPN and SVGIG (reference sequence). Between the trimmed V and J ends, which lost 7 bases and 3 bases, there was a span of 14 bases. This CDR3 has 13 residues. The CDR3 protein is CAFRWDWTDTQYF. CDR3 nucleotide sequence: TGTGCCTTCCGTTGGGATTGGACAGATACGCAGTATTTT. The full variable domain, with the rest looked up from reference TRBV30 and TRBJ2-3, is SQTIHQWPATLVQPVGSPLSLECTVEGTSNPNLYWYRQAAGRGLQLLFYSVGIGQISSEVPQNLSASRPQDRQFILSSKKLLLSDSGFYLCAFRWDWTDTQYFGPGTRLTVL.

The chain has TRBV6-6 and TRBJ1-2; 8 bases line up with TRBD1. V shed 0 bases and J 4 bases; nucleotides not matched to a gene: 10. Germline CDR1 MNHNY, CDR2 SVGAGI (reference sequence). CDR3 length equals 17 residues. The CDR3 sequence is CASSYSRGGQGAYGYTF. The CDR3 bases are TGTGCCAGCAGTTACTCTCGGGGCGGGCAGGGGGCCTATGGCTACACCTTC.

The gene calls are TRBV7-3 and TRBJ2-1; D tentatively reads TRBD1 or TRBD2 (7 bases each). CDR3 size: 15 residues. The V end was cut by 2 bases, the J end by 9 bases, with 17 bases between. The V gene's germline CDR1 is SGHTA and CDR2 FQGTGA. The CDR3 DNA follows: TGTGCCAGCAGCTTAGTGGGAGGGGGCAGGAGTGAGCAGTTCTTC. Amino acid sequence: CASSLVGGGRSEQFF.

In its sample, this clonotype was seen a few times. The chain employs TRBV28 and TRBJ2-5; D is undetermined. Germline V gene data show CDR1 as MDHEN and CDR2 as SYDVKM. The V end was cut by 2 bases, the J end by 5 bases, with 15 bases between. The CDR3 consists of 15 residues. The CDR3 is CASSLRYTLAETQYF. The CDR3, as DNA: TGTGCCAGCAGTTTAAGGTACACCCTTGCGGAGACCCAGTACTTC.

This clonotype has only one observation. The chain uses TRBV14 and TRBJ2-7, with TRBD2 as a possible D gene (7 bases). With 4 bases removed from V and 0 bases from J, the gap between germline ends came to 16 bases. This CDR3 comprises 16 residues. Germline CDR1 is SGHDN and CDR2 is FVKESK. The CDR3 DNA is TGTGCCAGCAGCCCAAGGGGAGGGGGTAACTCCTACGAGCAGTACTTC. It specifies CASSPRGGGNSYEQYF.

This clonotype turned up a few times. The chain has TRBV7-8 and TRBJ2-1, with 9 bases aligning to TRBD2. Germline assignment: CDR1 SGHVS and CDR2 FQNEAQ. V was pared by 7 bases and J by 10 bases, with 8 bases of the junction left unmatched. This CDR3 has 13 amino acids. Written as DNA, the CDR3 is TGTGCCAGCACCCGAAGCGGGAGGTCGGAGCAGTTCTTC. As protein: CASTRSGRSEQFF. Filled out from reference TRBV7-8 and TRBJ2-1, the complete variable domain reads GAGVSQSPRYKVAKRGQDVALRCDPISGHVSLFWYQQALGQGPEFLTYFQNEAQLDKSGLPSDRFFAERPEGSVSTLKIQRTQQEDSAVYLCASTRSGRSEQFFGPGTRLTVL.